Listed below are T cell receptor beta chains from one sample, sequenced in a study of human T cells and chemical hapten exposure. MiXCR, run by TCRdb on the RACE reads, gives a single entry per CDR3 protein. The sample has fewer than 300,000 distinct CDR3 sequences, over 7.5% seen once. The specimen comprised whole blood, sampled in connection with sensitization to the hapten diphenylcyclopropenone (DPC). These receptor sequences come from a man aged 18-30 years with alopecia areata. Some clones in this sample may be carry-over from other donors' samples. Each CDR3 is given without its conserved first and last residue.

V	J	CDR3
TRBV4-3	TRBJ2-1	ASSQDFNNEQF
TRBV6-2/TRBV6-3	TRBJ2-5	ASSIGRLQETQY
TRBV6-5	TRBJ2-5	ASSSDSRYQETQY
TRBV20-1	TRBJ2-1	SAIRGASYNEQF
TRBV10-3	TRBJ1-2	AISPTGLNYGYT
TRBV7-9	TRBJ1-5	ASSSTADRWSQPQH
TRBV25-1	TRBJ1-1	ASSDVSMNTEAF
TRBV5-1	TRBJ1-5	ASSLWPGDSNQPQH
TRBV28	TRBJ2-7	ASSSGGGYEQY
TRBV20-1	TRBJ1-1	SVLQGRTEAF
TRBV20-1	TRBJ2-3	SARDPTFSGADTQY
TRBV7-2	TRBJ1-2	ASSLGPDNYGYT
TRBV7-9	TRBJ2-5	ASYGAIQETQY
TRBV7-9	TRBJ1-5	ASSLQGGSNQPQH
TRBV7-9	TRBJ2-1	ASRIAGTPGNYNEQF
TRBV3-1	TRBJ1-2	ASSQGKAYGYT
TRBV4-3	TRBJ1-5	ASSHSTGASNQPQH
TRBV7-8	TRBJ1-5	ATADRTLNQPQH
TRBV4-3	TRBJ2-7	ASSQGQGTYEQY
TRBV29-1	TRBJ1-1	SVDNGQRTEAF
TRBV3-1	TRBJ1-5	ASSLTGQPQH
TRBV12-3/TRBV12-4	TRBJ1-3	ASSLKAGTGGLAAGNTIY
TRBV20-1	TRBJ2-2	SARRARGTGELF
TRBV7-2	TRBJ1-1	ASSLPDRGEAF
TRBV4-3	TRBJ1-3	ASSPDFLLEENTIY
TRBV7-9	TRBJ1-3	ASSFNRPSGNTIY
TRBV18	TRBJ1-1	ASSAVRETEAF
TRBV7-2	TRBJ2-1	ASSFTGGDAYNEQF
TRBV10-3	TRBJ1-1	AISVAGTGGRNTEAF
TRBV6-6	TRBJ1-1	ASSYWRGQGNTEAF
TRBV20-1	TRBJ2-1	STPPFSGQGAGEQF
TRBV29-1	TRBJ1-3	SVGEGAGNTIY
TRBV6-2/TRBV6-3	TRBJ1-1	ASRLRQGAYTEAF
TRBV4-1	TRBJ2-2	ASSPSSGGSGELF
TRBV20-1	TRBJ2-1	SARFRGYYNEQF
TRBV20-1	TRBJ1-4	SAAGGGEKLF
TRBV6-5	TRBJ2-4	ASSYSSGGAKNIQY
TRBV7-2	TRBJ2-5	ASSLAEETQY
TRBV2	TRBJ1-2	ASSHGINYGYT
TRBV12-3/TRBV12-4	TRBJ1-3	TSSPGGAGNTIY
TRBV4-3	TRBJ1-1	ASSQRTGQKNTEAF
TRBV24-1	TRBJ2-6	ATSEPGANVLT
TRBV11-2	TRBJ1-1	ASSVRFRASNTEAF
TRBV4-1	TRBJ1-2	ASSQTDNYGYT
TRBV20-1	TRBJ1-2	SARGGTSTDPVIGYT
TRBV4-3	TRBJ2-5	ASSQYTGLVQETQY
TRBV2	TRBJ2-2	ASSEIAGHTGELF
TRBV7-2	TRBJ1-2	ASSWTGVKPPGYT
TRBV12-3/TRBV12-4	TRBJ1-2	ASRGGPVNYGYT